The clone carrying this T cell receptor beta chain was counted a single time. Antigen unknown. TCRdb's table, derived via immunoSEQ multiplex PCR, lists solely in-frame clones and lacks some. Of about 30,000 clones in the sample, around 83% were seen once. The source of the sample is a study of regulatory dendritic cells for organ transplantation. Study conclusions and caveats: Memory CD8+ clonal expansion seemed more limited with regulatory than mature dendritic cells. Naive CD4+ and CD8+ repertoires were highly diverse; memory CD8+ was most oligoclonal.

The V gene end was trimmed by 5 bases and the J gene end by 0 bases; junction bases not matched to a gene: 11. The CDR3 extends over 19 amino acids. CDR1 and CDR2 from the germline V gene are LNHDA and SQIVND (reference sequence). This receptor was identified in a human donor in good health. This chain uses TRBV19 with TRBJ2-1, with 12 bases matching TRBD2. Source material: naive CD4+ T cells from blood. Subset specified: CD45RA+ naive T cells. The CDR3 sequence is CASSSPGTSGSSSYNEQFF. The CDR3 region has the DNA TGTGCCAGTAGTTCGCCCGGGACTAGCGGGTCAAGCTCCTACAATGAGCAGTTCTTC. The full variable domain, in which reference TRBV19 and TRBJ2-1 provide the parts outside the CDR3, is DGGITQSPKYLFRKEGQNVTLSCEQNLNHDAMYWYRQDPGQGLRLIYYSQIVNDFQKGDIAEGYSVSREKKESFPLTVTSAQKNPTAFYLCASSSPGTSGSSSYNEQFFGPGTRLTVL.